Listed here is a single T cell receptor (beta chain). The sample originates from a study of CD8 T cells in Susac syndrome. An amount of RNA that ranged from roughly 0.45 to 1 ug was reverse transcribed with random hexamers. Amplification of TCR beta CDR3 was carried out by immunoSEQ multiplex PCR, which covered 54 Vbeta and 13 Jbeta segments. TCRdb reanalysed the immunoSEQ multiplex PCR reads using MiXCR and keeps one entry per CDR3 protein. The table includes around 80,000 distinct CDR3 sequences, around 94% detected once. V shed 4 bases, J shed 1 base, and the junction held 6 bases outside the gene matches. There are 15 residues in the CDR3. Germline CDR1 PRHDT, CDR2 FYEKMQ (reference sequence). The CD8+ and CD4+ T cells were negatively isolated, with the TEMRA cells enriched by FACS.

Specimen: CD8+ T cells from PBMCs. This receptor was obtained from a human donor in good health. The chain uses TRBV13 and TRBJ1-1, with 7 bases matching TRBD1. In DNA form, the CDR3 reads TGTGCCAGCAGCTCGCTCGGGACAGCGAACACTGAAGCTTTCTTT. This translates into CASSSLGTANTEAFF.